The following is a T cell receptor beta chain sequence with its context. This clonotype was recorded many times. Its recognized antigen is unknown. Base qualities are not recorded, but no much larger clone differs from it by a single base. Ficoll-Paque density gradient centrifugation was used to isolate PBMCs. This entry is derived from a study of T-cell memory formation after mild COVID-19 (TCRdb year 2021). About the investigation overall: TCR sequence clusters from the two donors were largely donor specific. In a couple of donors, T-cell clones that expanded and contracted after mild COVID-19 were tracked by sequencing TCRalpha and TCRbeta repertoires over time. Two young, previously healthy adult volunteers made up the cohort, one male and one female.

Sequencing was carried out with an Illumina NovaSeq 6000. cDNA libraries for TCRalpha and TCRbeta were prepared by 5'RACE using constant-segment primers, with sample barcodes and unique molecular identifiers added. Trizol reagent was used to extract RNA from every sample. Libraries were amplified in two PCR steps, with a second sample barcode and Illumina TruSeq adapters added in the second step. Libraries were sequenced on an Illumina NovaSeq with 2 x 150 bp paired-end reads. Under the source paper's analysis protocol: With migec v1.2.7, reads were demultiplexed and then collapsed into UMI-guided consensus sequences. With mixcr v2.1.11, UMI consensuses were aligned to TRA and TRB V and J templates and assembled into clonotypes. Clonotypes were classified as expanded or contracted when called significant by both edgeR and NoisET, with noise models trained on biological replicates. For edgeR calls, the thresholds were a false discovery rate-adjusted p below 0.01 and a log2 fold-change of 1. As an exploratory analysis of dynamics, PCA with hierarchical clustering was applied to max-normalized trajectories of the 1000 most abundant clonotypes. Separately sequenced CD4+ and CD8+ repertoires were used to assign the CD4 or CD8 phenotype of responding clones. The public reads were reprocessed in TCRdb via fastp at Q25 and MiXCR, keeping in-frame beta chains. Each CDR3 protein gets just one entry, which takes the most common genes and DNA from the rows behind it. The V and J calls were not made by the authors but by TCRdb's processing. In all, the sample holds around 30,000 distinct CDR3 sequences, and around 12% of those were seen once. The top ten clones comprise approximately 16% of the sample.

CDR3 length: 16 amino acids, cysteine to phenylalanine. Of all the DNA, just the CDR3 is kept, 48 bases in frame from base 1. For CDR1 and CDR2, the germline V gene lists MNHEY and SVGAGI. V ends up 2 bases short and J 5 bases short, with an unmatched junction base count of 10. The paper's findings and limits, for the study overall: The study included only a couple of mild cases, and larger cohorts that include severe cases with pre-infection samples were judged to be necessary. Contracting CD4+ clones were found mainly in CM and EM memory subsets, while CD8+ clones were enriched in EMRA. Some responding clones were found in pre-infection memory, which suggests that pre-existing cross-reactive memory T cells took part in the SARS-CoV-2 response. Balanced CD4/CD8 phenotypes were observed for clones contracting from day 15 to 85, whereas a bias towards CD4+ was observed for a second wave of clones expanding from day 15 to 37. SARS-CoV-2 specificity of the second-wave clones peaking on day 37 was not confirmed.

The TCR originated in an adult woman who had mild COVID-19 (a few samples of this study predate the infection). The sample titles of this study are shuffled in the database, so cell type and time point are left out; the donor was told from shared clones. The chain links TRBV6-5 with TRBJ2-5, with TRBD2 matching 8 junction bases. Specimen: PBMCs or a T cell subset sorted from them (not recorded which). The nucleotide sequence is given as TGTGCCAGCAGTTACGTCTCGACGGGAGGGGTCGAGACCCAGTACTTC. Translated, it reads CASSYVSTGGVETQYF.